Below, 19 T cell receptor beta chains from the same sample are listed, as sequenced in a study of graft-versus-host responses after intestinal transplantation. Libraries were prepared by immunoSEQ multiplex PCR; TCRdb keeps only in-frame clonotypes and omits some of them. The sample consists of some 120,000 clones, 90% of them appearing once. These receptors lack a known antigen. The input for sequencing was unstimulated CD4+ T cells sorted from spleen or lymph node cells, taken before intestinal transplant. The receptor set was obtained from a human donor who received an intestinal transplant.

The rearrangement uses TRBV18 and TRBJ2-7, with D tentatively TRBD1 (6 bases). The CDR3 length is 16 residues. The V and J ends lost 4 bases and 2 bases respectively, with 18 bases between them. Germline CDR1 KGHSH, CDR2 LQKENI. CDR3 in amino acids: CASSLFGDRIAYEQYF. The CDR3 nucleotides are TGTGCCAGCTCACTATTTGGAGACAGGATTGCCTACGAGCAGTACTTC.

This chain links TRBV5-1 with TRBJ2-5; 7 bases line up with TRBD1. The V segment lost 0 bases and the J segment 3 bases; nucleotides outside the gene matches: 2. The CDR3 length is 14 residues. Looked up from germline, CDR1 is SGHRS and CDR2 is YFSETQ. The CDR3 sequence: CASSLEGAEETQYF. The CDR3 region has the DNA TGCGCCAGCAGCTTGGAGGGGGCAGAAGAGACCCAGTACTTC.

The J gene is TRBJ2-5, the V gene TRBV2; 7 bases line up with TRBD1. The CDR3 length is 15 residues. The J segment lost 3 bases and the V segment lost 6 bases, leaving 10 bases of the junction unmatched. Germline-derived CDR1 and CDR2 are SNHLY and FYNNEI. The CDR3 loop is CASRRTGVGEETQYF. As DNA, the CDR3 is TGTGCCAGCAGAAGAACAGGGGTTGGCGAAGAGACCCAGTACTTC.

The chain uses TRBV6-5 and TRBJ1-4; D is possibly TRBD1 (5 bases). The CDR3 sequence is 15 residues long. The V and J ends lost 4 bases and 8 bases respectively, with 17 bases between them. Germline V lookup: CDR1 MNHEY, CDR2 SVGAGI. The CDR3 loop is CASSLAGRGGEKLFF. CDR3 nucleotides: TGTGCCAGCAGTTTGGCGGGAAGGGGCGGAGAAAAACTGTTTTTT.

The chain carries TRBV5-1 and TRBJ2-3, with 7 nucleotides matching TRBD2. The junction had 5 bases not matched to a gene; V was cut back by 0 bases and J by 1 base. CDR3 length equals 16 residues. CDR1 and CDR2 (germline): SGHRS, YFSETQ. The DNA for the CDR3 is TGCGCCAGCAGCTTGGGGCTAGCGGACCGCACAGATACGCAGTATTTT. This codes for CASSLGLADRTDTQYF.

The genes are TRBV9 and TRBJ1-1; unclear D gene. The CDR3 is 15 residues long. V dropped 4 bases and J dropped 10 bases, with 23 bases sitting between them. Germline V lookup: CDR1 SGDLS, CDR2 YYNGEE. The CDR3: CASSPWSATIRGAFF. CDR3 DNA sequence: TGTGCCAGCAGCCCCTGGTCCGCCACGATCCGAGGAGCTTTCTTT.

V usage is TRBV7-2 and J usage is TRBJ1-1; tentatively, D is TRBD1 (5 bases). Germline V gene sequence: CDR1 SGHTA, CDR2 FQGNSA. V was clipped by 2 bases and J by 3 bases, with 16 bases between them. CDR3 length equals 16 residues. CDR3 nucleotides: TGTGCCAGCAGCTTAAGGAGTGCAGGGCTGGACACTGAAGCTTTCTTT. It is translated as CASSLRSAGLDTEAFF.

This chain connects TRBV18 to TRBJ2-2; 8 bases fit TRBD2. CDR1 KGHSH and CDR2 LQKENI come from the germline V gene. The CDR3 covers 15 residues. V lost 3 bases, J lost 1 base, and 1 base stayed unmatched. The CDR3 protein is CASSPGTRNTGELFF. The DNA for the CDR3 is TGTGCCAGCTCACCCGGGACTAGGAACACCGGGGAGCTGTTTTTT.

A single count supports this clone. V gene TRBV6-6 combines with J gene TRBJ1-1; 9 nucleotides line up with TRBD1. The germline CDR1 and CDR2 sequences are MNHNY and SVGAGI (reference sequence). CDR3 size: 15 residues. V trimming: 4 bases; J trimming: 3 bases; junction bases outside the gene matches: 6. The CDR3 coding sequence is TGTGCCAGCAGTTCCCGGACAGGGGTGGACACTGAAGCTTTCTTT. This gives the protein CASSSRTGVDTEAFF.

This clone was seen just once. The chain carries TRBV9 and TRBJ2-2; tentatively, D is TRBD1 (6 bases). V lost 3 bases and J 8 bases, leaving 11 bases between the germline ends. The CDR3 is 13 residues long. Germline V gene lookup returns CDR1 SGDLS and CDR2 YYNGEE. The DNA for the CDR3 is TGTGCCAGCAGCGACAGGGAACGGGGGGAGCTGTTTTTT. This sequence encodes CASSDRERGELFF. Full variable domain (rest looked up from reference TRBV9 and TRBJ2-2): DSGVTQTPKHLITATGQRVTLRCSPRSGDLSVYWYQQSLDQGLQFLIQYYNGEERAKGNILERFSAQQFPDLHSELNLSSLELGDSALYFCASSDRERGELFFGEGSRLTVL.

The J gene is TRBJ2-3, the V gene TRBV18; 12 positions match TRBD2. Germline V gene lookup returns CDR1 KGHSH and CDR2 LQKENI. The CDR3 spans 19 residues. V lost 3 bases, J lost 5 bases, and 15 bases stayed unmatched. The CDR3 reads CASSPLSYLAGGPGDTQYF. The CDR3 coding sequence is TGTGCCAGCTCACCTCTGAGTTACCTAGCGGGGGGGCCTGGAGATACGCAGTATTTT.

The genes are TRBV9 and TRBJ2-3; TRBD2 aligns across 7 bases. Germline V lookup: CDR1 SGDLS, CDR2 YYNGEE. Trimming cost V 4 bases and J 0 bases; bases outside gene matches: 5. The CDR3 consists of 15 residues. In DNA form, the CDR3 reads TGTGCCAGCAGCAAGCGGGACCCGAGCACAGATACGCAGTATTTT. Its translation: CASSKRDPSTDTQYF.

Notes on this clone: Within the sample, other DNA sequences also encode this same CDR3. DNA of the CDR3: TGTGCCAGTACCCTAACAGGGACCTCTTCACCCCTCCACTTT. It yields the protein CASTLTGTSSPLHF. V is TRBV19 and J is TRBJ1-6, with D perhaps matching TRBD1 (6 bases). V was clipped by 7 bases and J by 9 bases, with 16 bases between them. Germline CDR1 reads LNHDA; CDR2 reads SQIVND (reference sequence). The CDR3 runs to 14 residues. Supplemented by reference TRBV19 and TRBJ1-6, the full variable domain reads DGGITQSPKYLFRKEGQNVTLSCEQNLNHDAMYWYRQDPGQGLRLIYYSQIVNDFQKGDIAEGYSVSREKKESFPLTVTSAQKNPTAFYLCASTLTGTSSPLHFGNGTRLTVT.

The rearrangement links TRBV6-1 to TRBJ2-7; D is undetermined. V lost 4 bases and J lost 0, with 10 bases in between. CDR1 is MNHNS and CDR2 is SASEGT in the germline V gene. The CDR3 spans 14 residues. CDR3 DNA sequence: TGTGCCAGCAGTGCACCTACTGGCTCCTACGAGCAGTACTTC. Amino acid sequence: CASSAPTGSYEQYF.

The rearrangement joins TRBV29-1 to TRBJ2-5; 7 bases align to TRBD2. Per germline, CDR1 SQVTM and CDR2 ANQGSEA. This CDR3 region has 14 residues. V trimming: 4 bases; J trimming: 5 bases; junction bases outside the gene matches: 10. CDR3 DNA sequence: TGCAGCGTTGTTGTGGGAGGGTTCCGTGAGACCCAGTACTTC. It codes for CSVVVGGFRETQYF.

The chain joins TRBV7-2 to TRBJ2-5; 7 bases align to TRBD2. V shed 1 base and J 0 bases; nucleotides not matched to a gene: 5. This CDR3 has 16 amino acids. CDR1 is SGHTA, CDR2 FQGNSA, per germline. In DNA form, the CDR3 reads TGTGCCAGCAGCTTAGTCGGGACTACCAACCAAGAGACCCAGTACTTC. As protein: CASSLVGTTNQETQYF. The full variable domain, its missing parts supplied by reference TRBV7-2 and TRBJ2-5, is GAGVSQSPSNKVTEKGKDVELRCDPISGHTALYWYRQSLGQGLEFLIYFQGNSAPDKSGLPSDRFSAERTGGSVSTLTIQRTQQEDSAVYLCASSLVGTTNQETQYFGPGTRLLVL.

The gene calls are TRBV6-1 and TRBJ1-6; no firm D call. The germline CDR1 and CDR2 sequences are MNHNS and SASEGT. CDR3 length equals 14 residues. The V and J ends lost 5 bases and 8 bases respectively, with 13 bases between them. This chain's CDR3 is CASSSRQVDSPLHF. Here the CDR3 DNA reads TGTGCCAGCAGTTCGAGACAAGTGGATTCACCCCTCCACTTT.

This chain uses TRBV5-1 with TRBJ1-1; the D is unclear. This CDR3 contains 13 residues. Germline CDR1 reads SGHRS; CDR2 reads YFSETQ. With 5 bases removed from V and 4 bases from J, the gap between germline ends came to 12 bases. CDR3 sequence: CASSNPIGTEAFF. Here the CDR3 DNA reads TGCGCCAGCAGTAACCCAATCGGCACTGAAGCTTTCTTT.

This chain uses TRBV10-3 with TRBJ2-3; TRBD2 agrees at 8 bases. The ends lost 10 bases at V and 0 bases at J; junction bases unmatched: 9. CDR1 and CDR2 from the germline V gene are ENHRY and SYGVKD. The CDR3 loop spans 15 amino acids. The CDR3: CATSRREASTDTQYF. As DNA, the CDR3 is TGTGCCACCAGCCGGCGGGAGGCGAGCACAGATACGCAGTATTTT.